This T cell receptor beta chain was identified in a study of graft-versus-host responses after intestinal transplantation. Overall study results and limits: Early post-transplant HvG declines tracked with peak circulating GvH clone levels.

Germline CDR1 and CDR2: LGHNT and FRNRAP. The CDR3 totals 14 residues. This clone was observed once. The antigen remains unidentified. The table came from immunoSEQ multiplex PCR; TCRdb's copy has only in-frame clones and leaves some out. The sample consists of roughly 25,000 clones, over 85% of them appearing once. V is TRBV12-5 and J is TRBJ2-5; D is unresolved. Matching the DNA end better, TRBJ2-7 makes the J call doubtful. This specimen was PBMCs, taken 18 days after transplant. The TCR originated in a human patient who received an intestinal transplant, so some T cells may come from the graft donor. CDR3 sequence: CASGLGSGSYEQYF. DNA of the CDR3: TGTGCTAGTGGTCTAGGGTCGGGCTCCTACGAGCAGTACTTC.